This T cell receptor (beta chain) appears in the sequencing data of a study of blood T cell repertoires in COVID-19. Residents of about two dozen US areas, aged roughly 18 to 95 years, made up the participants. Researchers sorted participants into cohorts using their self-reported clinical history. As originally analysed: Reference gene primer amplification gave nucleated cell count estimates. Clones were read by immunoSEQ multiplex PCR, and TCRdb kept only the in-frame ones, dropping some. D and trimming come from the DNA, and the V and J calls and clone size come from that table. The sample holds about 310,000 clones, about 90% seen once. V was cut by 5 bases and J by 0 bases, with 14 bases left in between. The CDR3 sequence is 16 residues long. CDR1 and CDR2 from the germline V gene are SGHTA and FQGNSA.

The sequencing sample was made of PBMCs or T cells enriched from blood (not recorded which). This receptor was identified in a woman in her twenties or thirties who had recovered from COVID-19. The chain uses TRBV7-2 and TRBJ2-1; D not certain. The DNA for the CDR3 is TGTGCCAGCAGCGTTCAACAGAAGAGCTCCTACAATGAGCAGTTCTTC. Translation: CASSVQQKSSYNEQFF.